This TCR beta chain appears in the sequencing data of a study of blood T cell repertoires in COVID-19. Assay: immunoSEQ multiplex PCR; the TCRdb copy retains only in-frame clones and omits some. The repertoire consists of more than 200,000 clones, with more than 85% occurring once and the leading ten covering just over 0.7%. With 0 bases removed from V and 4 bases from J, the gap between germline ends came to 18 bases. This CDR3 spans 17 amino acids. Per the germline V gene, CDR1 is LNHDA and CDR2 is SQIVND (reference sequence). This TCR came from a man aged 35-49 years with acute or convalescent COVID-19. The chain has TRBV19 and TRBJ1-1, with a weak D call TRBD1 (5 bases). Sequencing used peripheral blood. The chain's CDR3 is CASSIETDSTLGTEAFF. DNA of the CDR3: TGTGCCAGTAGTATAGAAACCGACAGTACCCTGGGCACTGAAGCTTTCTTT.